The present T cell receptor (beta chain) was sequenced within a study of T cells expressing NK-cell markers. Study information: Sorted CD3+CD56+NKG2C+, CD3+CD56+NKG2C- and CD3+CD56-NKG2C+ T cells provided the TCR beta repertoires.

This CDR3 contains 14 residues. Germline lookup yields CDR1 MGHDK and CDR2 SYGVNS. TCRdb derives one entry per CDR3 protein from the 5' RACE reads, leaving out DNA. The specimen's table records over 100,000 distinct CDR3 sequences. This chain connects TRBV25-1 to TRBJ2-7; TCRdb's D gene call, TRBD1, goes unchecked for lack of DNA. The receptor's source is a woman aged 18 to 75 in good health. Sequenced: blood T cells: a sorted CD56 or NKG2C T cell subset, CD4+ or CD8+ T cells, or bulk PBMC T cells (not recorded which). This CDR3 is CASSGFPDGYEQYF.